The entry below describes one T cell receptor beta chain. What it binds is not known. Method: immunoSEQ multiplex PCR; TCRdb's copy keeps in-frame clones and lacks some. The sample records tens of thousands of clones, about 90% being singletons. As to time point: baseline, week 1 (first vaccination visit). The treatment: pre-vaccination baseline after standard-of-care therapy. The entry originates in a study of a mutant IDH1 vaccine in newly diagnosed glioma. Looking at the study overall: Earlier therapy was either radiotherapy, temozolomide, or both, and most got both. The study's findings and limits: Changes in top peripheral clonotypes did not appear linked to pseudoprogression.

Germline lookup yields CDR1 SGHTA and CDR2 FQGNSA. This CDR3 region has 15 residues. With 6 bases clipped from V and 0 bases from J, the junction kept 6 bases outside the gene matches. This receptor was taken from a middle-aged man with glioma. The chain has TRBV7-2 and TRBJ2-3, with 7 positions matching TRBD1. The source was PBMCs, collected from a glioma patient treated with radiotherapy, temozolomide or both. The CDR3 here is CASRPTGVSTDTQYF. The CDR3, as DNA: TGTGCCAGCAGGCCAACAGGGGTTAGCACAGATACGCAGTATTTT.